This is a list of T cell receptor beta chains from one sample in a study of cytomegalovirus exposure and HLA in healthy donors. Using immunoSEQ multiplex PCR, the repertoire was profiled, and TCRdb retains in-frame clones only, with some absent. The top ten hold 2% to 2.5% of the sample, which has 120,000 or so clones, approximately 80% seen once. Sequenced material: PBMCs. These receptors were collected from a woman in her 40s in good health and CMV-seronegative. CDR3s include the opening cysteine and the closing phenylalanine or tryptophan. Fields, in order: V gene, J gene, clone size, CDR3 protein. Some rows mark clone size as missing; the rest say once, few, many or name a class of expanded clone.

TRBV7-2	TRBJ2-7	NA	CASSLFPGLDYEQYF
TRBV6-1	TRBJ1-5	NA	CASTAGTYSNQPQHF
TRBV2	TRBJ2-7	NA	CASSEGGISQPYEQYF
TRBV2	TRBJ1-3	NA	CASRQGRFSGNTIYF
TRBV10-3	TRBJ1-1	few	CAISTGTGGTEAFF
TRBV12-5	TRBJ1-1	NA	CASGLAGGGRNTEAFF
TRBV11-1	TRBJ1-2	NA	CASSLSQGLLFF
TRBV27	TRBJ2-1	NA	CASRSRVRNEQFF
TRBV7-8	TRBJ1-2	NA	CASSLAGTGGSGVGGYTF
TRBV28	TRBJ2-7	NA	CASSLYGDISYEQYF
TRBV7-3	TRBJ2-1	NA	CASSADRPLEQFF
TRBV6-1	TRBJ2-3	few	CASSDQAGAVGTQYF
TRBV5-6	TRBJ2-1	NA	CASSLKRQGDTEQFF
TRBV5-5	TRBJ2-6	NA	CASSPRGGTGPSGANVLTF
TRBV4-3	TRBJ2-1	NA	CASSQDRLPYNEQFF
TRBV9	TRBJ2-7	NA	CASSVYVGQGSEQYF
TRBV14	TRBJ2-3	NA	CASSQDRTDTQYF
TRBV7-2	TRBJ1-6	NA	CASSLGGPYSPLHF
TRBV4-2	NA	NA	CASSGQQYEQYF
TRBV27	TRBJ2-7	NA	CASKVLGGRAGKYEQYF
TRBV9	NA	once	CASSGSGQFGEQYF
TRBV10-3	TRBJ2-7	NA	CAISESLQRGGVNEQYF
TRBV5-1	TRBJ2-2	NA	CASSFFSSSSNTGELFF
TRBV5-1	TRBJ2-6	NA	CASRSWADRGPSGANVLTF
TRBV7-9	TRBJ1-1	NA	CASTPSQLRNTEAFF
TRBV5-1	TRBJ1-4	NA	CASTGVPNEKLFF
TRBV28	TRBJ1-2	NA	CASSSQGTGGGYTF
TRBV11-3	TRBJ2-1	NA	CASSVTTGGGYEQFF
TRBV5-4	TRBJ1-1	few	CASSSQGAKTEAFF
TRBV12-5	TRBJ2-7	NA	CASGSRGTDAYEQYF
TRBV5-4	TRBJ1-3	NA	CASSLGQGPDSGNTIYF
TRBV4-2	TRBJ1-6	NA	CASSQGGDRASPLHF
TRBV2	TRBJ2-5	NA	CASSEPLAGVETQYF
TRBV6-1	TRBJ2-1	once	CASSPRGANNEQFF
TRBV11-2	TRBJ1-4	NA	CASSSMGGTNEKLFF
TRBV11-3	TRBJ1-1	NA	CASSLARNTEAFF
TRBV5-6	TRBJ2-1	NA	CASSLVASGHNEQFF